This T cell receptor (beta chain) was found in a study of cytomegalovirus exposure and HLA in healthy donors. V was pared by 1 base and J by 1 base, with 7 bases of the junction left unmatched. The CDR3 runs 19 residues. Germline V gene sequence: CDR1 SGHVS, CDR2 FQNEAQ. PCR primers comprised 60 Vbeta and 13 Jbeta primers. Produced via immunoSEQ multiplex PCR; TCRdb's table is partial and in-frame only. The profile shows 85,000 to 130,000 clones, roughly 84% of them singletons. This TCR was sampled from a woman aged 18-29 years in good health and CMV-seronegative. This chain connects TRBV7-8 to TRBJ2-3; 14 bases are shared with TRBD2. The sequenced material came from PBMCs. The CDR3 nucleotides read TGTGCCAGCAGCTTAGAAGGGACTAGCGGGGGTATCGGCACAGATACGCAGTATTTT. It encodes CASSLEGTSGGIGTDTQYF. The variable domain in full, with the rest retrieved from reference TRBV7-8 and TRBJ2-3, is GAGVSQSPRYKVAKRGQDVALRCDPISGHVSLFWYQQALGQGPEFLTYFQNEAQLDKSGLPSDRFFAERPEGSVSTLKIQRTQQEDSAVYLCASSLEGTSGGIGTDTQYFGPGTRLTVL.